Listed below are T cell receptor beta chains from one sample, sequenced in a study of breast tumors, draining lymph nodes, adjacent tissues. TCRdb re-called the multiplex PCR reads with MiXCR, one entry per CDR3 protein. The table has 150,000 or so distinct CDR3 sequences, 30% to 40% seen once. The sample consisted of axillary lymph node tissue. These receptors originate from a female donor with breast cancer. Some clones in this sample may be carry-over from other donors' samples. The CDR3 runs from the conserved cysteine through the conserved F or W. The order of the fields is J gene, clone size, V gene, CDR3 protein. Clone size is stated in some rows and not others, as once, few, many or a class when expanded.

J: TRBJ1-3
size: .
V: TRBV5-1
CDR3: CASTPGGSSYEQNTIYF

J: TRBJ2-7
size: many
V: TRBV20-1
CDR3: CSASRRDSYEQYF

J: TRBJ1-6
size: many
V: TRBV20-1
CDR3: CSARDPISGDYNSPLHF

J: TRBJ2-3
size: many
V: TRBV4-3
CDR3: CASSPTTSTDTQYF

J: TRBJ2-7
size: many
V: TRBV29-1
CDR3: CSVDPDGTSGGGRYF

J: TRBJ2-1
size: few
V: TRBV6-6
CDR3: CASSRVVGSGRADEQFF

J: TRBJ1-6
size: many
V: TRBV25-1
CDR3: CASTKTQGPNSPLHF

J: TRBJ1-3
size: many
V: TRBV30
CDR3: CAWTRDRGPRSGNTIYF

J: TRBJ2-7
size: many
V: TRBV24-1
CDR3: CATSDSLENEQYF

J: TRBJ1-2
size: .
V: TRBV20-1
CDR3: CSTRGWGYTF

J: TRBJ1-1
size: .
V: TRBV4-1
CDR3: CASSPGQGSTEAFF

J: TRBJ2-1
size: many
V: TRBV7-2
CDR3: CASSFYPSFGSSYNEQFF

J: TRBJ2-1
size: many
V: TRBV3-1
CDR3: CASSHTRNSDEQFF

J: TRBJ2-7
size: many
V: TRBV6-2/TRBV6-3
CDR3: CASSLTPGAYEQYF

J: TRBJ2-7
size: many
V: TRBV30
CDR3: CAWSPDGTYEQYF

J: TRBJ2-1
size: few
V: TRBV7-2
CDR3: CASSSPSGGGDNEQFF

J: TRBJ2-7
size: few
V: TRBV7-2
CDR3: CASSPRSHEQYF

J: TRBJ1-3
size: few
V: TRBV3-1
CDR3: CASGQGLAGNTIYF

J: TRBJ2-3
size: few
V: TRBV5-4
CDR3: CASSFSTATQYF

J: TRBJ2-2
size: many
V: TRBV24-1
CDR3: CATKAANTGELFF

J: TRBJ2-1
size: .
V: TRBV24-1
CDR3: CATSDQADYDEQLF

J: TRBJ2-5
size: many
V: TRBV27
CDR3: CASSRVGSGTWETQYF

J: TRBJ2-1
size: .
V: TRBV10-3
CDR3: CAIGTYNEQFF

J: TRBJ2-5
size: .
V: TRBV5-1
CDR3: CASRSGGVGETRYF

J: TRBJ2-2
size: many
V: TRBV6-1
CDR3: CASSRGQNTGELFF

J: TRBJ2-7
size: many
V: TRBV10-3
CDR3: CAISGADIPYEQYF

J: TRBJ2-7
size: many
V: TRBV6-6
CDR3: CATRIRTEQYF

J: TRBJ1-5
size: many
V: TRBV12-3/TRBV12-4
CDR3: CASSLFGGDLKPQHF

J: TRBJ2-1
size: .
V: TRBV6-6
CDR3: CASSAGWAYNEQFF

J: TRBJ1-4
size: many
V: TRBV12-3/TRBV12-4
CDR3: CASSRDGTRGYKLFF

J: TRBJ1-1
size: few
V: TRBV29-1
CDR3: CSVGDMDAEAFF

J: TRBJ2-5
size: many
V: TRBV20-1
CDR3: CSAADGRRQETQYF

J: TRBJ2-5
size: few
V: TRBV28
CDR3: CASSLWSGETQYF

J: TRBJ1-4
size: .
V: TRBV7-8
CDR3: CASSLAWDRLSVNEKLFF

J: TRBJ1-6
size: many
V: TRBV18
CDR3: CASLPTQGDSPLHF

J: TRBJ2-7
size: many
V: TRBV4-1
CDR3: CASSPGPSYEQYF

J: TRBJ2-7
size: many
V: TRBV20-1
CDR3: CSARRADRDYEQYF

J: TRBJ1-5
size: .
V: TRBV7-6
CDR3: CASSLKADRPQHF

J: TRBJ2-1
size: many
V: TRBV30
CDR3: CAWGFGVEQFF

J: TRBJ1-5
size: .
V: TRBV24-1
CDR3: CATSGRDNLFNQPQHF

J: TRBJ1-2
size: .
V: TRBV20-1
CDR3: CSARELAVTF

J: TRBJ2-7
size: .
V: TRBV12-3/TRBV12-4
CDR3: CASSFLGLAGGGGRYEQYF